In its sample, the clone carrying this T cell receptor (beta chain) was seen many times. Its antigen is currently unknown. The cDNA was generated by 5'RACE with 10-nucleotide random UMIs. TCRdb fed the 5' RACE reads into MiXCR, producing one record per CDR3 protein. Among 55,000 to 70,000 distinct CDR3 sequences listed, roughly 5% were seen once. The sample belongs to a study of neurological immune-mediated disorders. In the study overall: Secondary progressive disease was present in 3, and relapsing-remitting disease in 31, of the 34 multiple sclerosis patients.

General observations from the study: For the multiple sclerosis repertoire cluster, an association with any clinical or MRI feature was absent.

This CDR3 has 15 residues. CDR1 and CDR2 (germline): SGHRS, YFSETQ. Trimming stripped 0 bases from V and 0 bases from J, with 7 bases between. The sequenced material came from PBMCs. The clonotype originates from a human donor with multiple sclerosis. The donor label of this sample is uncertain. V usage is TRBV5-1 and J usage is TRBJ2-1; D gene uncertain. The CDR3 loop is CASSLVESSYNEQFF. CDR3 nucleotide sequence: TGCGCCAGCAGCTTGGTAGAGAGCTCCTACAATGAGCAGTTCTTC.